This T cell receptor (beta chain) came from a study of cytomegalovirus exposure and HLA in healthy donors. The germline CDR1 and CDR2 sequences are SGHAT and FQDESV (reference sequence). With V trimmed by 3 bases and J by 4 bases, 2 bases remained unmatched. The CDR3 loop spans 15 amino acids. A multiplex PCR was run with 60 Vbeta primers and 13 Jbeta primers. The assay was immunoSEQ multiplex PCR, and TCRdb's table has in-frame clones only and misses some. In the table there are 150,000 to 200,000 clones, 60% to 80% of which are singletons. Specimen: PBMCs. This receptor was obtained from a man between 18 and 29 years old in good health and CMV-seropositive. This chain connects TRBV11-1 to TRBJ2-6, with 8 bases matching TRBD2. This chain's CDR3 is CASSFGGDGANVLTF. DNA of the CDR3: TGTGCCAGCAGCTTCGGGGGGGACGGGGCCAACGTCCTGACTTTC.